This T cell receptor beta chain was captured by sequencing in a study of cytomegalovirus exposure and HLA in healthy donors. Study summary: There were 90 million to 130 million unique TCR beta sequences, drawn from roughly 200 million T cells, in an earlier analysis. Points from the study as a whole: Information on immune exposure was restricted to one variable (CMV serostatus). It was assumed in the presence/absence analyses that sequencing depth was roughly uniform across donors.

60 Vbeta and 13 Jbeta primers were used in PCR. Using immunoSEQ multiplex PCR, the repertoire was profiled, and TCRdb retains in-frame clones only, with some absent. The table lists 110,000 to 150,000 clones, about 82% of them singletons. The V and J ends lost 5 bases and 2 bases, in that order; junction bases with no gene match: 3. CDR1 LNHDA and CDR2 SQIVND come from the germline V gene (reference sequence). CDR3 length equals 14 residues. Remarks on this clone: The antigen is not known.

The donors, nominally healthy at sampling, likely had unrecorded immune exposures. The origin of this receptor is a male donor in good health and CMV-seronegative. Sequenced sample: PBMCs. The chain links TRBV19 to TRBJ1-1, with 9 bases matching TRBD1. CDR3 coding DNA: TGTGCCAGTAGTTCGGGACAGGGCAACACTGAAGCTTTCTTT. Translation gives CASSSGQGNTEAFF.